The TCR beta chain under discussion was sequenced for a study of shared clonotypes between healthy human individuals. General study results and limits: Estimated clonotype richness was generally higher in naive than memory subsets. Unshared clonotypes carried lower generation probabilities than those common to all four donors. Shared across a few donors were around 5% of the naive CD4 clonotypes.

Turning to this clone: No antigen is known for it.

CDR3 length: 16 amino acids. Looked up from germline, CDR1 is SGHDT and CDR2 is YYEEEE. V was cut by 3 bases and J by 2 bases, with 15 bases left in between. The method was immunoSEQ multiplex PCR; TCRdb's version includes in-frame clones alone and lacks a portion of them. Of roughly 1,500,000 clones listed, 98% were seen once; the top ten hold approximately 0.4%. This clonotype was sampled from a man under 40 in good health. The V call is TRBV5-6, the J call TRBJ2-1; D may be TRBD1 (6 bases). The specimen was naive CD4+ T cells sorted from blood. Subset noted: CD45RA+ positively selected. The CDR3 here is CASSWDTSTTYNEQFF. The CDR3 coding sequence is TGTGCCAGCAGCTGGGACACCTCCACGACCTACAATGAGCAGTTCTTC. The whole variable domain, remainder taken from reference TRBV5-6 and TRBJ2-1, is DAGVTQSPTHLIKTRGQQVTLRCSPKSGHDTVSWYQQALGQGPQFIFQYYEEEERQRGNFPDRFSGHQFPNYSSELNVNALLLGDSALYLCASSWDTSTTYNEQFFGPGTRLTVL.